This is a list of T cell receptor beta chains from one sample in a study of blood T cell repertoires in COVID-19. Profiling relied on immunoSEQ multiplex PCR, and the TCRdb table lists in-frame clones only, not all of them. This table has roughly 76,000 clones, about four fifths appearing once. Specimen: peripheral blood. The receptors come from a woman in her 70s with acute or convalescent COVID-19. The CDR3 runs from the conserved cysteine through the conserved F or W. The D gene is left open where the match is weak. Size values are once, few and many counts, or a class for expanded clones, and some rows have none.

>TRBJ2-1|TRBV10-1|-|TRBD2
TGCGCCAGCAGTGACTTCGGACTAGAGTGGTCCCTCTCCTACAATGAGCAGTTCTTC
CASSDFGLEWSLSYNEQFF
>TRBJ1-4|TRBV5-1|-|-
TGCGCCAGCAGCTTGTCAGGGACTAATGAAAAACTGTTTTTT
CASSLSGTNEKLFF
>TRBJ2-1|TRBV3-1/TRBV3-2|-|TRBD2
TGTGCCAGCAGCCAAAGACTAGCGGGAGGAAACAATGAGCAGTTCTTC
CASSQRLAGGNNEQFF
>TRBJ2-2|TRBV10-3|few|TRBD1
TGTGCCATCAGTTCCTACCAGGGGGTAGGGACCGGGGAGCTGTTTTTT
CAISSYQGVGTGELFF
>TRBJ1-5|TRBV6-2/TRBV6-3|-|-
TGTGCCAGCAGTGCCCTCTCGACAGAGCGCAATCAGCCCCAGCATTTT
CASSALSTERNQPQHF
>TRBJ2-7|TRBV5-1|-|-
TGCGCCAGCAGCCTTGGGGCCCAAACCCAGGAGCAGTACTTC
CASSLGAQTQEQYF
>TRBJ2-5|TRBV7-2|-|TRBD2
TGTGCCAGCAGCTCGGGACTAGCAGAGACCCAGTACTTC
CASSSGLAETQYF
>TRBJ2-2|TRBV27|-|TRBD2
TGTGCCAGCAGTTGGAGCGGGAGGACCGGGGAGCTGTTTTTT
CASSWSGRTGELFF
>TRBJ2-3|TRBV5-6|-|TRBD2
TGTGCCAGCAGCTTGGGAGCGGGAAGCACAGATACGCAGTATTTT
CASSLGAGSTDTQYF
>TRBJ1-5|TRBV7-2|-|TRBD1
TGTGCCAGCAGCCGGGACAGGGGGCTGGATCAGCCCCAGCATTTT
CASSRDRGLDQPQHF
>TRBJ2-5|TRBV15|-|TRBD2
TGTGCCACCAGCAGAGACCCCATAGCGGGAGCGGGGGAGACCCAGTACTTC
CATSRDPIAGAGETQYF
>TRBJ1-4|TRBV6-5|-|-
TGTGCCAGCAGTTGGACAGTGTATAATGAAAAACTGTTTTTT
CASSWTVYNEKLFF
>TRBJ1-4|TRBV19|-|TRBD1
TGTGCCAGTAGTACCAGCGACAGGGGAAAACTGTTTTTT
CASSTSDRGKLFF
>TRBJ2-5|TRBV18|-|TRBD1
TGTGCCAGCTCACCATACATAACAGGGGGCATAGAGACCCAGTACTTC
CASSPYITGGIETQYF
>TRBJ1-5|TRBV30|-|TRBD1
TGTGCCTGGTGGATCAGGGGGCGAGATAAAGGAGAAAATAGCAATCAGCCCCAGCATTTT
CAWWIRGRDKGENSNQPQHF
>TRBJ1-5|TRBV6-1|-|TRBD1
TGTGCCAGCAGTGAAGTCCGACAGGGAGAACGCCGGAATCAGCCCCAGCATTTT
CASSEVRQGERRNQPQHF
>TRBJ1-3|TRBV11-2|-|-
TGTGCCAGCAGCCCGGGGGTTGCGGGAAACACCATATATTTT
CASSPGVAGNTIYF
>TRBJ2-7|TRBV5-1|-|-
TGCGCCAGCAGAAGGCGGGGTACCTACGAGCAGTACTTC
CASRRRGTYEQYF
>TRBJ2-2|TRBV2|-|TRBD2
TGTGCCAGCAGTGCTCGAGCGGGAGGTACCGGGGAGCTGTTTTTT
CASSARAGGTGELFF
>TRBJ2-7|TRBV10-3|-|TRBD1
TGTGCCATCAGTGAGCTAACACCGGGACAGAGCTCCTACGAGCAGTACTTC
CAISELTPGQSSYEQYF
>TRBJ1-4|TRBV2|-|TRBD1
TGTGCCAGCAACAGACAGGGCTCTGGTGAAAAACTGTTTTTT
CASNRQGSGEKLFF